These 19 T cell receptor beta chains came from one sample sequenced in a study of T cells in Graves' hyperthyroidism and ophthalmopathy. Amplification of TCR beta CDR3 regions was performed using RNA transcripts as template. HTBI primers were the set used in a first-round RT-PCR of the TCR CDR3. TCRdb re-derived calls from the multiplex PCR reads in MiXCR, one entry per CDR3 protein. This table has approximately 46,000 distinct CDR3 sequences, 49% appearing once. The sequencing sample was made of peripheral blood or thyroid tissue (not recorded which). These receptors were collected from a woman aged 45 to 65 with Graves' hyperthyroidism.

In regard to this clonotype: A much larger clone differs by one base, so this may be a read error. No conserved phenylalanine or tryptophan ends this CDR3, so it is likely a read error. The chain has TRBV6-5 and TRBJ1-2; 7 bases align to TRBD1. The CDR3 loop spans 13 amino acids. J lost 7 bases, V lost 5 bases, and 7 bases had no gene match. CDR1 and CDR2 from the germline V gene are MNHEY and SVGAGI. The CDR3 is CASSPTGFGGYTS. CDR3 DNA: TGTGCCAGCAGTCCGACAGGGTTTGGTGGCTACACCTCC.

The chain recombines TRBV10-3 with TRBJ1-6; the match to TRBD1 covers 9 bases. This CDR3 has 14 amino acids. Unmatched junction bases numbered 8, after V lost 4 bases and J lost 13 bases. The germline gives CDR1 ENHRY, CDR2 SYGVKD. CDR3 nucleotides: TGTGCCATCAGTGCATCCGGGACAGGGTCGCCCCTCCACTTT. Protein product: CAISASGTGSPLHF.

This clonotype appeared many times. In nucleotides, the CDR3 is TGCAGTGCTAGACCAGCGGGAGGGTATGAGACCCAGTACTTC. Protein product: CSARPAGGYETQYF. The V call is TRBV20-1, the J call TRBJ2-5; 10 nucleotides line up with TRBD2. Germline CDR1 reads DFQATT; CDR2 reads SNEGSKA (reference sequence). The trim removed 2 bases at V and 5 bases at J, leaving 5 bases unmatched. This CDR3 spans 14 amino acids.

The chain uses TRBV2 and TRBJ1-4, with TRBD1 matching over 7 bases. The CDR3 is 13 amino acids. V lost 6 bases to trimming and J lost 13 bases; unmatched junction nucleotides: 11. Germline CDR1 reads SNHLY; CDR2 reads FYNNEI. The CDR3 reads CASRGTAAERLFF. The CDR3, as DNA: TGTGCCAGCAGGGGGACAGCCGCTGAGAGACTGTTTTTT.

This clonotype was counted between two and nine times. The chain couples TRBV7-9 to TRBJ1-6; possible D gene TRBD1, 5 bases. The CDR3 contains 16 residues. V lost 0 bases, J lost 5 bases, and 11 bases lay in between. Germline V lookup: CDR1 SEHNR, CDR2 FQNEAQ (reference sequence). CDR3 sequence reads: CASSLAGGAHNSPLHF. The CDR3 bases are TGTGCCAGCAGCTTAGCGGGAGGGGCGCATAATTCACCCCTCCACTTT.

This clonotype was seen ten or more times. The chain joins TRBV7-2 to TRBJ2-5, with D tentatively TRBD2 (6 bases). The CDR3 loop spans 18 amino acids. Germline V lookup: CDR1 SGHTA, CDR2 FQGNSA. Trimming left V 1 base short and J 5 bases short, with 23 bases between. CDR3 bases: TGTGCCAGCAGCTTAGGCAGGCTAACTAGCAATGTATGGGAGACCCAGTACTTC. The encoded protein is CASSLGRLTSNVWETQYF.

This clonotype appeared many times. The V and J genes are TRBV5-6 and TRBJ2-5; 7 nucleotides align to TRBD1. This CDR3 is built from 14 residues. Per germline, CDR1 SGHDT and CDR2 YYEEEE. V lost 2 bases and J lost 3; bases outside the gene matches: 4. The CDR3 loop reads CASSFKGGEETQYF. As DNA, the CDR3 is TGTGCCAGCAGCTTCAAAGGGGGCGAAGAGACCCAGTACTTC.

This clonotype was picked up many times. DNA for the CDR3: TGTGCCAGTAGTGTGATGGTGGGGAACACTGAAGCTTTCTTT. Translated: CASSVMVGNTEAFF. The V gene is TRBV19, the J gene TRBJ1-1, with unresolved D. The V gene's germline CDR1 is LNHDA and CDR2 SQIVND (reference sequence). There are 14 residues in the CDR3. Trimming took off 5 bases at V and 1 base at J, with 11 bases between the two ends.

With regard to this clonotype: Sequence at one end of the junction differs from germline and may be a read error. The V gene is TRBV7-3, the J gene TRBJ1-5; D call uncertain. CDR3 size: 15 residues. The V gene's germline CDR1 is SGHTA and CDR2 FQGTGA. This CDR3 reads CASSPAKFSNRPQHF. CDR3 DNA sequence: TGCGCCAGCAGCCCAGCTAAATTTAGCAATCGGCCCCAGCACTTT. The full variable domain, its missing parts supplied by reference TRBV7-3 and TRBJ1-5, is GAGVSQTPSNKVTEKGKYVELRCDPISGHTALYWYRQSLGQGPEFLIYFQGTGAADDSGLPNDRFFAVRPEGSVSTLKIQRTERGDSAVYLCASSPAKFSNRPQHFGDGTRLSIL.

The chain uses TRBV7-2 and TRBJ2-7; TRBD1 agrees at 9 bases. The ends lost 5 bases at V and 3 bases at J; junction bases unmatched: 5. The length of the CDR3 is 14 residues. Per the germline V gene, CDR1 is SGHTA and CDR2 is FQGNSA. For the CDR3, the DNA is TGTGCCAGCAGCCTCCGGACAGGGGACTACGAGCAGTACTTC. Its protein is CASSLRTGDYEQYF. Together with reference TRBV7-2 and TRBJ2-7, the CDR3 gives the full variable domain: GAGVSQSPSNKVTEKGKDVELRCDPISGHTALYWYRQSLGQGLEFLIYFQGNSAPDKSGLPSDRFSAERTGGSVSTLTIQRTQQEDSAVYLCASSLRTGDYEQYFGPGTRLTVT.

The genes are TRBV7-2 and TRBJ1-2; D is undetermined. This CDR3 region has 13 residues. The V end lost 4 bases, the J end lost 4 bases, and 10 bases lay between the germline ends. The germline V gene has CDR1 SGHTA and CDR2 FQGNSA. Here the CDR3 reads CASSYRTAYGYTF. The CDR3 DNA reads TGTGCCAGCAGCTACCGGACGGCCTATGGCTACACCTTC. Using reference TRBV7-2 and TRBJ1-2 for the parts outside the CDR3, the full variable domain is GAGVSQSPSNKVTEKGKDVELRCDPISGHTALYWYRQSLGQGLEFLIYFQGNSAPDKSGLPSDRFSAERTGGSVSTLTIQRTQQEDSAVYLCASSYRTAYGYTFGSGTRLTVV.

The chain links TRBV19 to TRBJ1-1; D perhaps matches TRBD1 (5 bases). CDR3 size: 14 residues. Germline lookup yields CDR1 LNHDA and CDR2 SQIVND (reference sequence). V lost 7 bases, J lost 0 bases, and 12 bases lay in between. In DNA form, the CDR3 reads TGTGCCAGTAACATGCAGGGTCTGAACACTGAAGCTTTCTTT. Protein sequence: CASNMQGLNTEAFF. The full variable domain, its missing parts supplied by reference TRBV19 and TRBJ1-1, is DGGITQSPKYLFRKEGQNVTLSCEQNLNHDAMYWYRQDPGQGLRLIYYSQIVNDFQKGDIAEGYSVSREKKESFPLTVTSAQKNPTAFYLCASNMQGLNTEAFFGQGTRLTVV.

The V and J genes are TRBV24-1 and TRBJ2-7; 8 nucleotides line up with TRBD2. CDR3 length: 16 residues. V was clipped by 3 bases and J by 7 bases; unmatched bases: 13. Germline-derived CDR1 and CDR2 are KGHDR and SFDVKD. Here the CDR3 DNA reads TGTGCCACCAGTGATCCCTTAGCGGGGACCGCTGGGGAGCAGTACTTC. This codes for CATSDPLAGTAGEQYF.

This sequence joins TRBV30 and TRBJ2-5; no clear D. Germline V gene data show CDR1 as GTSNPN and CDR2 as SVGIG (reference sequence). V gave up 5 bases and J gave up 5 bases, with 18 bases separating them. The CDR3 is 14 amino acids. CDR3 loop: CAWGLALNSETQYF. The DNA of the CDR3 is TGTGCCTGGGGTTTAGCCCTTAATTCTGAGACCCAGTACTTC.

Concerning this clonotype: Its ends do not fully match the called genes, so a read error is possible. This chain joins TRBV15 and TRBJ1-2; 9 bases map to TRBD1. Per the germline V gene, CDR1 is LNHNV and CDR2 is YYDKDF (reference sequence). The CDR3 covers 16 residues. CDR3 region: CASSLGQGTIPYGYTF. The CDR3 DNA sequence: TGTGCCAGCAGCCTGGGACAGGGTACAATTCCCTACGGCTACACCTTC.

This clonotype was detected many times. DNA of the CDR3: TGTGCCAGCAGCCCCAGTGCAACTAATGAAAAACTGTTTTTT. It codes for CASSPSATNEKLFF. This chain joins TRBV11-1 and TRBJ1-4; D unclear. The CDR3 covers 14 residues. Germline CDR1 is SGHAT and CDR2 is FQDESV (reference sequence). Deletions cut 5 bases from V and 0 bases from J, with 7 bases between.

This clonotype has only a few counts. V usage is TRBV24-1 and J usage is TRBJ1-4; D possibly corresponds to TRBD1 (5 bases). Germline lookup yields CDR1 KGHDR and CDR2 SFDVKD. This CDR3 is 15 amino acids long. The V end was cut by 4 bases, the J end by 7 bases, with 15 bases between. The CDR3 nucleotides are TGTGCCACCAGTGACCCTCGGGGCGGGAGTGAAAAACTGTTTTTT. This gives the protein CATSDPRGGSEKLFF.

Ten or more counts support this clonotype. The chain has TRBV2 and TRBJ1-1; D is perhaps TRBD1 (5 bases). The germline gives CDR1 SNHLY, CDR2 FYNNEI. V gave up 11 bases and J gave up 4 bases, with 14 bases separating them. The CDR3 runs 12 residues. The CDR3 DNA reads as TGTGCCGTTCGCAGGGAGGGCACTGAAGCTTTCTTT. Its translation: CAVRREGTEAFF.

This chain links TRBV29-1 with TRBJ1-2; no firm D call. The CDR3 consists of 14 residues. Germline V gene sequence: CDR1 SQVTM, CDR2 ANQGSEA. V was clipped by 5 bases and J by 6 bases, with 19 bases between them. CDR3 sequence reads: CSVFGANTGDGYTF. The CDR3 nucleotides read TGCAGCGTTTTCGGCGCGAACACCGGGGATGGCTACACCTTC.